This TCR beta chain was found in a study of type 1 regulatory T cells. Study as a whole: T-allo10 is a Tr1-enriched, alloantigen-specific CD4 T cell product made in vitro.

Study-level results: Type 1 regulatory T cells had a more restricted TCR repertoire than non-type 1 regulatory T cells.

MiXCR, applied by TCRdb to the reads, yields one record per CDR3 protein. This sample has under 75,000 distinct CDR3 sequences; around 20% occur once, and the top ten carry 8.3%. This clonotype was found a few times. Its cognate antigen is unknown. This TCR came from a human donor in good health. Sequences were obtained from cultured type 1 regulatory T (Tr1) cells, either the whole culture or a sorted fraction (not recorded which).

CDR3 nucleotides: TGCAGTGCTAGAGCTAGCGGGGATTCCATGAACACTGAAGCTTTCTTT. It codes for CSARASGDSMNTEAFF. The chain couples TRBV20-1 to TRBJ1-1; D not resolved. CDR1 is DFQATT, CDR2 SNEGSKA, per germline (reference sequence). Trimming took 1 base from V and 0 from J, leaving 15 bases between them. The CDR3 length is 16 residues.